This T cell receptor (beta chain) originates from a study of regulatory T cells in long-lasting Graves disease. The study, taken as a whole, reports: Since the sample size was small, accuracy may have been reduced.

Time point reported: newly diagnosed GD, antithyroid drugs for less than 3 months. PBMC-derived RNA was used for the TCR library. Each patient gave 7.5 to 9 milliliters of EDTA-anticoagulated peripheral blood. About this clonotype: No antigen is known for it.

Relying on iRepertoire HTBI primers and Arm-PCR of CDR3 regions, the team built TCR beta libraries. Each CDR3 protein gets one entry after TCRdb re-called the multiplex PCR reads with MiXCR. The repertoire includes 250,000 to 400,000 distinct CDR3 sequences, about 18% of them detected once, and about 38% sits in the top ten. This sequence was found in a female donor with Graves disease. The sequencing here drew on peripheral blood mononuclear cells (PBMCs), taken at new diagnosis, from a patient treated with antithyroid drugs.

CDR3 sequence reads: CASSPGTSGSPQETQYF. The CDR3 DNA reads as TGTGCCAGCAGCCCCGGGACTAGCGGGAGCCCCCAAGAGACCCAGTACTTC. This sequence joins TRBV3-1 and TRBJ2-5; 14 nucleotides align to TRBD2. V was clipped by 4 bases and J by 1 base; unmatched bases: 5. Looked up from germline, CDR1 is LGHDT and CDR2 is YNNKEL (reference sequence). This CDR3 contains 17 residues.